This T cell receptor beta chain was observed in a study of blood T cell repertoires in COVID-19. Study details: Both acute and convalescent COVID-19 samples were obtained from the United States, Italy and Spain. PBMCs, B-cell-depleted T cells, or T cells were the source of the cDNA or gDNA that made up the material.

Recruitment covered about 26 US areas and drew participants whose ages spanned roughly 18 to 90 years. Trimming cost V 6 bases and J 0 bases, with 15 bases left between them. The CDR3 runs 15 residues. Germline CDR1 and CDR2: SGHRS and YFSETQ. How the authors handled the data: For nucleated cells, counts were estimated from reference gene primer amplification. Using immunoSEQ multiplex PCR, the repertoire was profiled, and TCRdb retains in-frame clones only, with some absent. The V and J calls and clone size are taken from that table; D and trimming were inferred from the DNA. The sample holds 350,000 to 400,000 clones, roughly 87% seen once.

This sequence was found in a woman aged 25 to 39 who had recovered from COVID-19. Sample: PBMCs or T cells enriched from blood (not recorded which). This rearrangement joins TRBV5-1 to TRBJ1-1; weak D call: TRBD1 (5 bases). The CDR3 protein is CASKGLDSVNTEAFF. The CDR3 DNA is TGCGCCAGCAAGGGATTAGACAGTGTGAACACTGAAGCTTTCTTT.